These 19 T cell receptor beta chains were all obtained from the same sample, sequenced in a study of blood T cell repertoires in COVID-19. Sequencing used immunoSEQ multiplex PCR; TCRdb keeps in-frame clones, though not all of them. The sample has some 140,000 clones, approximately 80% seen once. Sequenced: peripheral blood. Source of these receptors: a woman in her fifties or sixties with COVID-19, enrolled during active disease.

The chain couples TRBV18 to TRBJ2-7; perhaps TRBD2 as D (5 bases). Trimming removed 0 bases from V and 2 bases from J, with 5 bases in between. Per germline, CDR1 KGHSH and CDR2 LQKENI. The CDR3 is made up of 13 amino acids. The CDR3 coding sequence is TGTGCCAGCTCACCACCGGGAGCCTACGAGCAGTACTTC. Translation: CASSPPGAYEQYF.

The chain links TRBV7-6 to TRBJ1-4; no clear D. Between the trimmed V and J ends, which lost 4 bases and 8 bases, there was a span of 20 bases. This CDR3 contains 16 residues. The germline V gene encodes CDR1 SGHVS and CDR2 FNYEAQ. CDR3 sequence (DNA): TGTGCCAGCAGCTCCTCGGGGAGGGCTGTAGGGGAAAAACTGTTTTTT. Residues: CASSSSGRAVGEKLFF.

The CDR3 bases are TGTGCCAGCTCTTCTCCAACTAATGAAAAACTGTTTTTT. This sequence encodes CASSSPTNEKLFF. This chain uses TRBV6-5 with TRBJ1-4; no definite D call. The CDR3 contains 13 residues. Trimming removed 8 bases at V and 0 bases at J, with 7 bases between. Per the germline V gene, CDR1 is MNHEY and CDR2 is SVGAGI.

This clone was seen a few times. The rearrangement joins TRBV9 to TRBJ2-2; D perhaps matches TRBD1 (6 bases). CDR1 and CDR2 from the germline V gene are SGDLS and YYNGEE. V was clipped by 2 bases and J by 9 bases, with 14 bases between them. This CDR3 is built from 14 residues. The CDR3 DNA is TGTGCCAGCAGCGTCGGGACAACCGGCCGGGAGCTGTTTTTT. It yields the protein CASSVGTTGRELFF.

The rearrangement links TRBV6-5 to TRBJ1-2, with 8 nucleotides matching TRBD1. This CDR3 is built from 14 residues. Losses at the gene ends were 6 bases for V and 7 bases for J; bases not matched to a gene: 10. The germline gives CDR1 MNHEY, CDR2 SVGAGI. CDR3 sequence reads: CASSAGGEISGYTF. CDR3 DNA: TGTGCCAGCAGCGCAGGGGGCGAGATCTCTGGCTACACCTTC.

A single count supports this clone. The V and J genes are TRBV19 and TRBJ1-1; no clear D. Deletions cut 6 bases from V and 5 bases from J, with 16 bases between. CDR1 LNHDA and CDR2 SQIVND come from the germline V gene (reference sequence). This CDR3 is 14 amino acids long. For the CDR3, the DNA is TGTGCCAGTAGCTCAAGGCCGGAGGCTACTGAAGCTTTCTTT. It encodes CASSSRPEATEAFF.

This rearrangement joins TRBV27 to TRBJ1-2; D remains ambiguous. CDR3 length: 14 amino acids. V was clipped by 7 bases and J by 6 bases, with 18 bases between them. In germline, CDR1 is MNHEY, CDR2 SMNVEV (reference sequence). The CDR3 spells CASKVAGSGNGYTF. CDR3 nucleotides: TGTGCCAGCAAGGTTGCCGGGAGTGGCAATGGCTACACCTTC.

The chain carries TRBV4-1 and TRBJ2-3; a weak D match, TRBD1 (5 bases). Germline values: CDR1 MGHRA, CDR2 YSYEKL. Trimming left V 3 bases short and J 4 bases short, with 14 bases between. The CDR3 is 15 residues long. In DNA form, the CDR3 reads TGCGCCAGCAGCCAGCAAGACAGCCTAGCAGATACGCAGTATTTT. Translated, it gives CASSQQDSLADTQYF.

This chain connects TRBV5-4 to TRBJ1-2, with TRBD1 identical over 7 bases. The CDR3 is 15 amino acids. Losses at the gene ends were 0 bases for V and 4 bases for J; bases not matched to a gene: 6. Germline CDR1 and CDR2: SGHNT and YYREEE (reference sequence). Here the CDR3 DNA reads TGTGCCAGCAGCTTGGGCCAGGGGGACCTCTATGGCTACACCTTC. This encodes CASSLGQGDLYGYTF.

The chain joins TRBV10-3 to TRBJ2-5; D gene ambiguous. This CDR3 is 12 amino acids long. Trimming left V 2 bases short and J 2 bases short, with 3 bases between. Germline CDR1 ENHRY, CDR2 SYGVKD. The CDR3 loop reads CAISELQETQYF. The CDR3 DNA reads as TGTGCCATCAGTGAGCTACAAGAGACCCAGTACTTC.

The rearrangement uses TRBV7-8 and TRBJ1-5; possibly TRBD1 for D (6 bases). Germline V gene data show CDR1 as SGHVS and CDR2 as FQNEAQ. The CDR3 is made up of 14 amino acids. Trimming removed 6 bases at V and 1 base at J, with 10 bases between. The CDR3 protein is CASRRGQSNQPQHF. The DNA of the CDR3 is TGTGCCAGCAGACGAGGACAGAGCAATCAGCCCCAGCATTTT.

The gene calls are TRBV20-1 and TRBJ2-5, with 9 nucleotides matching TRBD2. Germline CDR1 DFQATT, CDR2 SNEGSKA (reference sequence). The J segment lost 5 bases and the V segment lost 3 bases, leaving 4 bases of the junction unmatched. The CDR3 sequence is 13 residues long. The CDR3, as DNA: TGCAGTGCTAGTAGCGGGGGAGGGGAGACCCAGTACTTC. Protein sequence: CSASSGGGETQYF.

The chain's CDR3 is CASSLYAAGTEAFF. As DNA, the CDR3 is TGTGCCAGCAGCTTGTACGCAGCGGGGACTGAAGCTTTCTTT. This chain connects TRBV5-8 to TRBJ1-1; D gene uncertain. Trimming pared 1 base from V and 5 bases from J, leaving 12 bases between. The germline V gene encodes CDR1 SGHTS and CDR2 YDEGEE. The CDR3 totals 14 residues.

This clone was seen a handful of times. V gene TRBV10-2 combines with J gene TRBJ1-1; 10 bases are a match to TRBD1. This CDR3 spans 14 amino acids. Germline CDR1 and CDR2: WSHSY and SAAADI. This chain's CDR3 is CGSLTGTGVTEAFF. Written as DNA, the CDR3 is TGCGGCTCTTTGACGGGGACAGGGGTGACTGAAGCTTTCTTT.

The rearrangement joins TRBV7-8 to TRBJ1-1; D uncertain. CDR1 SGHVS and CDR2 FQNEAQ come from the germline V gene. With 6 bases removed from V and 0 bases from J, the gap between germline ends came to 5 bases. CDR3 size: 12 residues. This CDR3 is CASRKLNTEAFF. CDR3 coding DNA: TGTGCCAGCAGAAAGCTGAACACTGAAGCTTTCTTT.

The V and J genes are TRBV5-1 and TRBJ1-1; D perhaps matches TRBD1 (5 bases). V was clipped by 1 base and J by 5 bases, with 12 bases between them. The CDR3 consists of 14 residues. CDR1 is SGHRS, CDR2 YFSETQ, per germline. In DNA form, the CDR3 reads TGCGCCAGCAGCTTGTCTTCGCCAGGGACTGAAGCTTTCTTT. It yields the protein CASSLSSPGTEAFF.

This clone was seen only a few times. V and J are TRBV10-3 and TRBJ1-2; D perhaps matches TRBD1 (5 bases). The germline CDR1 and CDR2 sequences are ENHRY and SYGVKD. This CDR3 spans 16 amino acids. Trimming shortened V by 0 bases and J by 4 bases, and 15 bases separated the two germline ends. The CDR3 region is CAISESEGRVVYGYTF. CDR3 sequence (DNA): TGTGCCATCAGTGAGTCTGAAGGCAGGGTAGTCTATGGCTACACCTTC.

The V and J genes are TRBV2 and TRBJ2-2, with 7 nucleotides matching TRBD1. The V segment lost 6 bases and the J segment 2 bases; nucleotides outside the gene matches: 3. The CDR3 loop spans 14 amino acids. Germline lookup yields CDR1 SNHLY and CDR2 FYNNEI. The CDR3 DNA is TGTGCCAGCAGAGGGACAGCAAACACCGGGGAGCTGTTTTTT. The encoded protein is CASRGTANTGELFF.

CDR3 residues: CASSKDSMNTEAFF. The CDR3 bases are TGTGCCAGTAGTAAGGACAGCATGAACACTGAAGCTTTCTTT. This chain uses TRBV19 with TRBJ1-1, with a possible D match to TRBD1 (6 bases). Trimming removed 4 bases from V and 0 bases from J, with 9 bases in between. This CDR3 spans 14 amino acids. Germline CDR1 LNHDA, CDR2 SQIVND (reference sequence).